The clone carrying this T cell receptor (beta chain) was detected ten times or more. Germline V gene data show CDR1 as SGHDT and CDR2 as YYEEEE. The length of the CDR3 is 14 residues. Unmatched junction bases numbered 6, after V lost 4 bases and J lost 5 bases. TCRdb fed the 5' RACE reads into MiXCR, producing one record per CDR3 protein. The repertoire includes tens of thousands of distinct CDR3 sequences, roughly 6% of them detected once, and roughly 25% sits in the top ten. This entry belongs to a study of early T cells in non-severe SARS-CoV-2 infection. The gene calls are TRBV5-6 and TRBJ2-3; 8 bases line up with TRBD1. Sequencing was done on a sample of whole blood. This TCR was recovered from an adult who was a healthcare worker with PCR-confirmed SARS-CoV-2 infection or an uninfected control (not recorded which). The CDR3 spells CASSIGQGEDTQYF. As DNA, the CDR3 is TGTGCCAGCAGCATCGGACAGGGAGAAGATACGCAGTATTTT. Looking up the rest from reference TRBV5-6 and TRBJ2-3 gives the full variable domain: DAGVTQSPTHLIKTRGQQVTLRCSPKSGHDTVSWYQQALGQGPQFIFQYYEEEERQRGNFPDRFSGHQFPNYSSELNVNALLLGDSALYLCASSIGQGEDTQYFGPGTRLTVL.